This T cell receptor (beta chain) comes out of a study of chemoradiotherapy in HPV16-positive cancers. Repeated repertoire sampling spanned the course of chemoradiotherapy. Generated by immunoSEQ multiplex PCR, the TCRdb table keeps only in-frame clones and is missing some. The profile shows roughly 39,000 clones, 76% of them singletons. The CDR3 consists of 11 residues. CDR1 MDHEN and CDR2 SYDVKM come from the germline V gene. Trimming pared 5 bases from V and 2 bases from J, leaving 3 bases between. J is TRBJ1-1 and V is TRBV28; D gene unclear. The sample here was blood, taken from a patient who underwent chemoradiotherapy. The TCR sequence derives from a human donor with HPV-associated anogenital cancer. CDR3 in DNA: TGTGCCAGCAGTACCAACACTGAAGCTTTCTTT. This translates into CASSTNTEAFF.